The clone carrying this T cell receptor beta chain was counted between two and nine times. The antigen is not known. This sample was included in a study of spatial heterogeneity in lung cancer. Study overall: Detection consistently captured more beta-chain sequences than alpha-chain sequences. Study outcomes and limitations: Expanded alpha and beta TCR counts within tumors tracked tumor mutation counts.

The CDR3 length is 12 residues. CDR1 DFQATT and CDR2 SNEGSKA come from the germline V gene (reference sequence). V shed 1 base and J shed 2 bases, with 5 bases lying between them. Time point meaning: sample taken at primary tumor resection. Tumor, nontumor lung or frozen PBMC supplied whole RNA, sequenced without sorting. TCRdb processed the 5' RACE reads anew with MiXCR; each CDR3 protein has one entry. Of roughly 5,100 distinct CDR3 sequences listed, under 8% are singletons. The clonotype comes from a male donor with early-stage non-small cell lung cancer. The input for sequencing was lung tumor tissue, taken at surgery. The V call is TRBV20-1, the J call TRBJ1-2; D uncertain. CDR3 in amino acids: CSARVANYGYTF. CDR3 nucleotide sequence: TGCAGTGCTAGAGTGGCAAACTATGGCTACACCTTC.